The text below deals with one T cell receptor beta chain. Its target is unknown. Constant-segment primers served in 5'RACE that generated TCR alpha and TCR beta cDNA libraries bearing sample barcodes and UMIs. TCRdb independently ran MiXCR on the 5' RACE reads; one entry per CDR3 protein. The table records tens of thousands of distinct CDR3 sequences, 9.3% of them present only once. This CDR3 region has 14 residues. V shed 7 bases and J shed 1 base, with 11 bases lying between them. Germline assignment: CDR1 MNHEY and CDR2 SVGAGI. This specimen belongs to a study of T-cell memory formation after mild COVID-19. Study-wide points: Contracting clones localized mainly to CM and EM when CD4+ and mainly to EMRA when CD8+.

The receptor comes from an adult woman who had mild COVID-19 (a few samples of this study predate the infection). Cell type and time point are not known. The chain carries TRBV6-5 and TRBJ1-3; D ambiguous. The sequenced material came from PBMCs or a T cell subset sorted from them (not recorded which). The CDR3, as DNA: TGTGCCAGCACCAGGACTTTGTCTGGAAACACCATATATTTT. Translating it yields CASTRTLSGNTIYF.